The sequence of this T cell receptor (beta chain) was determined in a study of T cells after yellow fever vaccination. TCRdb re-analysed the 5' RACE reads in MiXCR, keeping a single row per CDR3 protein. The sample gives nearly 550,000 distinct CDR3 sequences, 15% to 20% of which show up once; roughly an eighth is in the top ten. Per germline, CDR1 SQVTM and CDR2 ANQGSEA. V shed 6 bases and J shed 7 bases, with 12 bases lying between them. CDR3 length equals 11 residues. This clonotype was picked up a small number of times. Its target is unknown. General study results and limits: The presence of abundant clonotypes contaminating from the bulk population was possible in FACS-sorted repertoires.

The clonotype originates from a young man who received the YFV17D yellow fever vaccine. The material was PBMCs, obtained 15 days after the yellow fever booster vaccination. The V and J genes are TRBV29-1 and TRBJ1-2; D is possibly TRBD1 (5 bases). The CDR3 reads CSVTGFFGYTF. The CDR3 coding sequence is TGCAGCGTCACAGGTTTTTTTGGCTACACCTTC.